The TCR beta chain described here comes from a study of T cell responses to AZD1222 COVID-19 vaccine. Turning to this clone: The antigen remains unidentified.

Measured with immunoSEQ multiplex PCR; TCRdb has only the in-frame clones, and not every one. Of almost 95,000 clones in the sample, roughly 85% were seen once. Germline V gives CDR1 MNHEY, CDR2 SVGAGI. The CDR3 is made up of 15 amino acids. Trimming pared 4 bases from V and 1 base from J, leaving 11 bases between. Second-dose schedules of about 4 or about 12 weeks were combined. Whole-study results and caveats: Most donors were white British and more were female, and clonal diversity was possibly underestimated. Vaccination with two AZD1222 doses was followed by a rise in Spike-specific TCR breadth and depth. None of the repertoires were sampled until the peak T cell response had passed.

The chain uses TRBV6-5 and TRBJ2-1; D might be TRBD1 (5 bases). Sequencing was performed on peripheral blood, taken 28 days after the second AZD1222 dose. The sequence was collected from an adult who received the AZD1222 COVID-19 vaccine. The CDR3 is CASSFSTVSYNEQFF. The CDR3 coding sequence is TGTGCCAGCAGTTTCTCGACAGTTTCCTACAATGAGCAGTTCTTC.